These T cell receptor beta chains were read from a single sample in a study of T-cell memory formation after mild COVID-19. Using its own MiXCR run on the 5' RACE reads, TCRdb lists one record per CDR3 protein. The sample carries 300,000 or so distinct CDR3 sequences, roughly 17% recorded once. The sequenced sample was PBMCs or a T cell subset sorted from them (not recorded which). The receptor set was obtained from a man in his late teens or twenties who had mild COVID-19 (a few samples of this study predate the infection). Cell type and time point are not known. Each CDR3 is given with its conserved first and last residue. Each record gives: CDR3 length, V gene, D gene, J gene, clone size, CDR3 DNA, CDR3 protein. A D gene is named only where the DNA matches it firmly. Size values are once, few and many counts, or a class for expanded clones, and some rows have none.

cdr3_length: 12
v_call: TRBV5-5
d_call: -
j_call: TRBJ2-7
clone_size: -
cdr3_nt: TGTGCCAGCAGGGGACGGGAGTACGAGCAGTACTTC
cdr3_aa: CASRGREYEQYF

cdr3_length: 16
v_call: TRBV5-4
d_call: TRBD1
j_call: TRBJ1-2
clone_size: -
cdr3_nt: TGTGCCAGCAGTCCAGCCGCGGGACAGGGGTCGGATGGCTACACCTTC
cdr3_aa: CASSPAAGQGSDGYTF

cdr3_length: 12
v_call: TRBV15
d_call: -
j_call: TRBJ1-2
clone_size: few
cdr3_nt: TGTGCCACCAGCCCCGCGGGGTGGGCCTACACCTTC
cdr3_aa: CATSPAGWAYTF

cdr3_length: 13
v_call: TRBV25-1
d_call: TRBD1
j_call: TRBJ1-1
clone_size: few
cdr3_nt: TGTGCCAGCAGTGAACGCCGACAGGGAGAAGCTTTCTTT
cdr3_aa: CASSERRQGEAFF

cdr3_length: 18
v_call: TRBV11-2
d_call: TRBD2
j_call: TRBJ2-3
clone_size: -
cdr3_nt: TGTGCCAGCAGCCTCCGAGGACCCGGGACTATTTTCACAGATACGCAGTATTTT
cdr3_aa: CASSLRGPGTIFTDTQYF

cdr3_length: 15
v_call: TRBV2
d_call: -
j_call: TRBJ2-1
clone_size: few
cdr3_nt: TGTGCCAGCAGTGAATCAGGGAGCTCCTACAATGAGCAGTTCTTC
cdr3_aa: CASSESGSSYNEQFF

cdr3_length: 12
v_call: TRBV4-3
d_call: -
j_call: TRBJ2-5
clone_size: many
cdr3_nt: TGCGCCAGCAGCCAACGGGGGGAGACCCAGTACTTC
cdr3_aa: CASSQRGETQYF

cdr3_length: 15
v_call: TRBV7-2
d_call: -
j_call: TRBJ1-1
clone_size: few
cdr3_nt: TGTGCCAGCAGCAGAAGGGAAGAGCCCAAGGCTGAAGCTTTCTTT
cdr3_aa: CASSRREEPKAEAFF

cdr3_length: 15
v_call: TRBV4-3
d_call: TRBD2
j_call: TRBJ2-3
clone_size: few
cdr3_nt: TGCGCCAGCAGAAGACTAGCGGGGGTCACAGATACGCAGTATTTT
cdr3_aa: CASRRLAGVTDTQYF

cdr3_length: 16
v_call: TRBV4-1
d_call: TRBD2
j_call: TRBJ2-3
clone_size: -
cdr3_nt: TGCGCCAGCAGCCAAGCCGGCGGGGGGGTCGGAGATACGCAGTATTTT
cdr3_aa: CASSQAGGGVGDTQYF

cdr3_length: 15
v_call: TRBV6-5
d_call: -
j_call: TRBJ2-6
clone_size: few
cdr3_nt: TGTGCCAGCAGTTGGGGCAGAACCGGGGCCAACGTCCTGACTTTC
cdr3_aa: CASSWGRTGANVLTF

cdr3_length: 15
v_call: TRBV4-1
d_call: TRBD1
j_call: TRBJ2-3
clone_size: few
cdr3_nt: TGCGCCAGCAGCCAACGGGACAGAACCACAGATACGCAGTATTTT
cdr3_aa: CASSQRDRTTDTQYF

cdr3_length: 15
v_call: TRBV5-1
d_call: -
j_call: TRBJ2-5
clone_size: -
cdr3_nt: TGCGCCAGCAGCTTAAATCGGCGGGTCGAAGAGACCCAGTACTTC
cdr3_aa: CASSLNRRVEETQYF

cdr3_length: 12
v_call: TRBV4-1
d_call: -
j_call: TRBJ1-6
clone_size: -
cdr3_nt: TGCGCCAGCGGAAGTTATAATTCACCCCTCCACTTT
cdr3_aa: CASGSYNSPLHF

cdr3_length: 15
v_call: TRBV7-8
d_call: -
j_call: TRBJ1-3
clone_size: -
cdr3_nt: TGTGCCAGCAGCGTGGGACCCAGCTCTGGAAACACCATATATTTT
cdr3_aa: CASSVGPSSGNTIYF

cdr3_length: 16
v_call: TRBV7-2
d_call: TRBD2
j_call: TRBJ2-5
clone_size: many
cdr3_nt: TGTGCCAGCAGCTTATTCCTAGCGGGGGGCGGGGAGACCCAGTACTTC
cdr3_aa: CASSLFLAGGGETQYF

cdr3_length: 14
v_call: TRBV20-1
d_call: -
j_call: TRBJ1-1
clone_size: few
cdr3_nt: TGCAGTGCTAGAGAGGACGGATCCTACACTGAAGCTTTCTTT
cdr3_aa: CSAREDGSYTEAFF

cdr3_length: 16
v_call: TRBV7-2
d_call: TRBD2
j_call: TRBJ2-3
clone_size: few
cdr3_nt: TGTGCCAGCAGCTTAGGAGCGGGGGCGGGCACAGATACGCAGTATTTT
cdr3_aa: CASSLGAGAGTDTQYF

cdr3_length: 14
v_call: TRBV24-1
d_call: -
j_call: TRBJ1-2
clone_size: few
cdr3_nt: TGTGCCACCAGTCTGTCCGGGGGCGAGGGCGGCTACACCTTC
cdr3_aa: CATSLSGGEGGYTF

cdr3_length: 15
v_call: TRBV7-2
d_call: TRBD2
j_call: TRBJ2-3
clone_size: few
cdr3_nt: TGTGCCAGCAGCTCTGTAGCGGGGGGGCCGGATACGCAGTATTTT
cdr3_aa: CASSSVAGGPDTQYF

cdr3_length: 14
v_call: TRBV29-1
d_call: TRBD1
j_call: TRBJ2-7
clone_size: -
cdr3_nt: TGCAGCGGGAAAGACAGGGGCATTGGCAACGAGCAGTACTTC
cdr3_aa: CSGKDRGIGNEQYF

cdr3_length: 14
v_call: TRBV5-1
d_call: -
j_call: TRBJ2-5
clone_size: -
cdr3_nt: TGCGCCAGCAGCTTGGTGGCCAACCAAGAGACCCAGTACTTC
cdr3_aa: CASSLVANQETQYF

cdr3_length: 14
v_call: TRBV7-2
d_call: -
j_call: TRBJ2-1
clone_size: few
cdr3_nt: TGTGCCAGCAGCCCACAGCAGATTTACAATGAGCAGTTCTTC
cdr3_aa: CASSPQQIYNEQFF

cdr3_length: 15
v_call: TRBV12-3/TRBV12-4
d_call: TRBD1
j_call: TRBJ2-1
clone_size: -
cdr3_nt: TGTGCCAGCAGTTTTAGGGAGACAGGGAACAATGAGCAGTTCTTC
cdr3_aa: CASSFRETGNNEQFF

cdr3_length: 16
v_call: TRBV7-9
d_call: -
j_call: TRBJ2-7
clone_size: -
cdr3_nt: TGTGCCAGCAGCGAGACAAAGACAGGAGCCGACTACGAGCAGTACTTC
cdr3_aa: CASSETKTGADYEQYF

cdr3_length: 13
v_call: TRBV5-1
d_call: TRBD1
j_call: TRBJ1-2
clone_size: -
cdr3_nt: TGCGCCACCCGGACAGGGGGCGGTCTGGGCTACACCTTC
cdr3_aa: CATRTGGGLGYTF

cdr3_length: 15
v_call: TRBV6-2/TRBV6-3
d_call: -
j_call: TRBJ2-7
clone_size: few
cdr3_nt: TGTGCCAGCAGTTACCGGCCAGGGGACGACTACGAGCAGTACTTC
cdr3_aa: CASSYRPGDDYEQYF

cdr3_length: 14
v_call: TRBV5-1
d_call: TRBD1
j_call: TRBJ2-7
clone_size: -
cdr3_nt: TGCGCCAGCAACTTAGGGGGCGGCACCTACGAGCAGTACTTC
cdr3_aa: CASNLGGGTYEQYF

cdr3_length: 15
v_call: TRBV10-3
d_call: -
j_call: TRBJ2-1
clone_size: few
cdr3_nt: TGTGCCATCAGTGAGTCGGGCAGATCCTACAATGAGCAGTTCTTC
cdr3_aa: CAISESGRSYNEQFF

cdr3_length: 15
v_call: TRBV7-2
d_call: -
j_call: TRBJ2-2
clone_size: many
cdr3_nt: TGTGCCAGCAGCCGAGACAGGAGAAACACCGGGGAGCTGTTTTTT
cdr3_aa: CASSRDRRNTGELFF

cdr3_length: 15
v_call: TRBV10-2
d_call: -
j_call: TRBJ2-1
clone_size: few
cdr3_nt: TGCGCCAGCATTAAGGACCCATTCATATACAATGAGCAGTTCTTC
cdr3_aa: CASIKDPFIYNEQFF

cdr3_length: 14
v_call: TRBV7-2
d_call: -
j_call: TRBJ1-1
clone_size: once
cdr3_nt: TGTGCCAGCAGCTTAGTAAGGTTGGACACTGAAGCTTTCTTT
cdr3_aa: CASSLVRLDTEAFF

cdr3_length: 15
v_call: TRBV9
d_call: -
j_call: TRBJ2-2
clone_size: few
cdr3_nt: TGTGCCAGCAGCGTAGCTTCACTAGCCCCCGGGGAGCTGTTTTTT
cdr3_aa: CASSVASLAPGELFF

cdr3_length: 13
v_call: TRBV20-1
d_call: -
j_call: TRBJ1-2
clone_size: -
cdr3_nt: TGCAGTGCTAGAGGGGCCGGAGATCGGGGCTACACCTTC
cdr3_aa: CSARGAGDRGYTF

cdr3_length: 16
v_call: TRBV24-1
d_call: -
j_call: TRBJ2-1
clone_size: few
cdr3_nt: TGTGCCACCGCTCCCGGTGGGGGGGCGAACTACAATGAGCAGTTCTTC
cdr3_aa: CATAPGGGANYNEQFF

cdr3_length: 15
v_call: TRBV11-1
d_call: TRBD2
j_call: TRBJ2-1
clone_size: -
cdr3_nt: TGTGCCAGCAGCTCCTGGACTAGCGGGATTAATGAGCAGTTCTTC
cdr3_aa: CASSSWTSGINEQFF

cdr3_length: 14
v_call: TRBV6-2/TRBV6-3
d_call: TRBD2
j_call: TRBJ2-5
clone_size: -
cdr3_nt: TGTGCCAGCAGTTACGGTCCCGGCGGGGGGACCCAGTACTTC
cdr3_aa: CASSYGPGGGTQYF

cdr3_length: 15
v_call: TRBV5-1
d_call: -
j_call: TRBJ2-5
clone_size: many
cdr3_nt: TGCGCCAGCAGCTTTAGCGCACGAACGCAAGAGACCCAGTACTTC
cdr3_aa: CASSFSARTQETQYF

cdr3_length: 14
v_call: TRBV5-1
d_call: -
j_call: TRBJ2-7
clone_size: few
cdr3_nt: TGCGCCAGCAGCCGGATGACAACCTCCTACGAGCAGTACTTC
cdr3_aa: CASSRMTTSYEQYF

cdr3_length: 11
v_call: TRBV11-2
d_call: -
j_call: TRBJ2-1
clone_size: many
cdr3_nt: TGTGCCAGCAGCCCCTGGAGAGAGCAGTTCTTC
cdr3_aa: CASSPWREQFF

cdr3_length: 15
v_call: TRBV5-1
d_call: -
j_call: TRBJ1-5
clone_size: few
cdr3_nt: TGCGCCAGCAGCTTGGGAGACACGAACAATCAGCCCCAGCATTTT
cdr3_aa: CASSLGDTNNQPQHF

cdr3_length: 15
v_call: TRBV20-1
d_call: -
j_call: TRBJ1-1
clone_size: -
cdr3_nt: TGCAGTGCTAGAGATCACAGGAGCTTGAACACTGAAGCTTTCTTT
cdr3_aa: CSARDHRSLNTEAFF

cdr3_length: 18
v_call: TRBV4-3
d_call: -
j_call: TRBJ1-2
clone_size: many
cdr3_nt: TGCGCCAGCAGCCAAGATTGGGTTCCGGGTGGAGGCGCATGGGGCTACACCTTC
cdr3_aa: CASSQDWVPGGGAWGYTF

cdr3_length: 14
v_call: TRBV24-1
d_call: -
j_call: TRBJ1-2
clone_size: -
cdr3_nt: TGTGCCACCAGTGATTTGTCCTTTAACTATGGCTACACCTTC
cdr3_aa: CATSDLSFNYGYTF

cdr3_length: 15
v_call: TRBV9
d_call: TRBD1
j_call: TRBJ2-1
clone_size: few
cdr3_nt: TGTGCCAGCAGCTTTTCGACAGGGGGCTGGAATGAGCAGTTCTTC
cdr3_aa: CASSFSTGGWNEQFF

cdr3_length: 13
v_call: TRBV7-7
d_call: -
j_call: TRBJ1-2
clone_size: -
cdr3_nt: TGTGCCAGCAGCTTCGAGACTACACATGGCTACACCTTC
cdr3_aa: CASSFETTHGYTF

cdr3_length: 13
v_call: TRBV2
d_call: -
j_call: TRBJ2-7
clone_size: -
cdr3_nt: TGTGCCAGCAGCCGGGACATAATGTCCGAGCAGTACTTC
cdr3_aa: CASSRDIMSEQYF

cdr3_length: 15
v_call: TRBV7-8
d_call: TRBD2
j_call: TRBJ2-2
clone_size: few
cdr3_nt: TGTGCCAGCAGCTTAACGCGGGGGGGCCCCGGGGAGCTGTTTTTT
cdr3_aa: CASSLTRGGPGELFF

cdr3_length: 13
v_call: TRBV29-1
d_call: -
j_call: TRBJ2-1
clone_size: -
cdr3_nt: TGCAGCGCGGAGCTACTCCTATACAATGAGCAGTTCTTC
cdr3_aa: CSAELLLYNEQFF

cdr3_length: 13
v_call: TRBV19
d_call: TRBD1
j_call: TRBJ1-5
clone_size: few
cdr3_nt: TGTGCCAGTACGGGACAGGGGAGCCAGCCCCAGCATTTT
cdr3_aa: CASTGQGSQPQHF

cdr3_length: 10
v_call: TRBV20-1
d_call: -
j_call: TRBJ2-1
clone_size: few
cdr3_nt: TGCAGTGCTACCGATGGGGAGCAGTTCTTC
cdr3_aa: CSATDGEQFF

cdr3_length: 17
v_call: TRBV4-3
d_call: -
j_call: TRBJ2-2
clone_size: -
cdr3_nt: TGCGCCAGCAGCCAAGACGGGGGACGACCGAACACCGGGGAGCTGTTTTTT
cdr3_aa: CASSQDGGRPNTGELFF

cdr3_length: 15
v_call: TRBV20-1
d_call: -
j_call: TRBJ2-5
clone_size: few
cdr3_nt: TGCAGTGCTAGAGATATTCTTGGAAGTAAGGAGACCCAGTACTTC
cdr3_aa: CSARDILGSKETQYF

cdr3_length: 15
v_call: TRBV14
d_call: TRBD2
j_call: TRBJ2-3
clone_size: many
cdr3_nt: TGTGCCAGCAGCCCTACTAGCGGAAACACAGATACGCAGTATTTT
cdr3_aa: CASSPTSGNTDTQYF

cdr3_length: 15
v_call: TRBV5-1
d_call: TRBD1
j_call: TRBJ1-5
clone_size: -
cdr3_nt: TGCGCCAGCAGGGAGGGGACAGGGAGTAGTCAGCCCCAGCATTTT
cdr3_aa: CASREGTGSSQPQHF

cdr3_length: 13
v_call: TRBV6-5
d_call: TRBD1
j_call: TRBJ1-1
clone_size: -
cdr3_nt: TGTGCCAGTCACAGGGGAAAGAACACTGAAGCTTTCTTT
cdr3_aa: CASHRGKNTEAFF

cdr3_length: 15
v_call: TRBV9
d_call: -
j_call: TRBJ2-5
clone_size: -
cdr3_nt: TGTGCCAGCAGCGTGACAGGCGGCACACAAGGGGCCCAGTACTTC
cdr3_aa: CASSVTGGTQGAQYF

cdr3_length: 12
v_call: TRBV6-6
d_call: -
j_call: TRBJ1-1
clone_size: few
cdr3_nt: TGTGCCAGCACAATACAGGGAACCGAAGCTTTCTTT
cdr3_aa: CASTIQGTEAFF

cdr3_length: 14
v_call: TRBV5-1
d_call: -
j_call: TRBJ2-5
clone_size: -
cdr3_nt: TGCGCCAGCAGCCCCGGCAGGGGCGGGGAGACCCAGTACTTC
cdr3_aa: CASSPGRGGETQYF

cdr3_length: 15
v_call: TRBV7-3
d_call: TRBD1
j_call: TRBJ2-1
clone_size: few
cdr3_nt: TGTGCCAGCAGCCAGACAGGGGCGCTCCCCAATGAGCAGTTCTTC
cdr3_aa: CASSQTGALPNEQFF